This T cell receptor (beta chain) was found in a study of T cell repertoires in cytomegalovirus infection (dated by TCRdb to the late 2010s). In terms of the full investigation: The HLA type of each donor mattered for the analysis, because public TCR beta signatures pointed to carriage of CMV infection along with the matching HLA type.

For sequencing, an Illumina HiSeq 1500 was employed. TCRdb ran its own pipeline on the public reads, namely fastp trimming at Q25 and MiXCR clone calling, and kept in-frame beta chains. When rows share a CDR3 protein, they turn into one entry using the most common DNA and genes. The sample profile shows about 320,000 distinct CDR3 sequences; 9% to 9.5% of them were found once. Around 4.5% of the sample comes from the top ten. What the research found in general, with its limitations: The ex vivo response was dominated by HLA-C-restricted CMV-specific TCR beta clonotypes, which also provided the single most frequent clonotype in two of eight donors. In both this cohort and an independent cohort of some 350 donors, the cumulative frequency of public TCR beta family members distinguished carriers of CMV infection plus the relevant HLA type.

Of note for this clonotype: Its cognate antigen has yet to be identified. Within one base of it there is no much larger clone, and no base qualities were kept.

V is reduced by 6 bases and J by 6 bases, leaving a spacing of 12 bases between them. The CDR3 runs 13 amino acids, cysteine and phenylalanine included. CDR3 DNA is the only sequence kept; it has 39 bases, read in frame from the first base. The chain couples TRBV12-3 or TRBV12-4 to TRBJ1-5; a tentative D call is TRBD1 (5 bases match). Sequenced input: PBMCs. The TCR sequence derives from a human donor in good health (CMV status not recorded). Some clones in this sample may be carry-over from other donors' samples. The nucleotide sequence reads TGTGCCAGCAGAGAAATGGGGGGTCAGCCCCAGCATTTT. Protein translation: CASREMGGQPQHF.